These 15 T cell receptor beta chains were all obtained from the same sample, sequenced in a study of OX40 agonist ivuxolimab in advanced cancers. Sequencing was performed with immunoSEQ multiplex PCR; in TCRdb, only in-frame clones are kept and a portion is missing. The table records roughly 100,000 clones, around 91% of them present only once. Sequences were derived from CD4+ or CD8+ T cells sorted from blood, sampled in a trial of the OX40 agonist ivuxolimab. These receptors originate from an adult with an advanced solid tumor such as melanoma, head and neck, liver or kidney cancer.

The rearrangement links TRBV21-1 to TRBJ2-7. TRBV21-1 is a listed pseudogene. The CDR3 spans 16 residues. DNA of the CDR3: TGTGCCAGCAGCAAAATATGGGGCAGGGGGGGATGCGAGCAGTACTTC. Amino acid sequence: CASSKIWGRGGCEQYF.

The chain recombines TRBV6-5 with TRBJ1-2; D possibly corresponds to TRBD1 (5 bases). This CDR3 is 13 amino acids long. Germline CDR1 reads MNHEY; CDR2 reads SVGAGI. Trimming pared 10 bases from V and 4 bases from J, leaving 16 bases between. CDR3 sequence reads: CATLSGRGYGYTF. The CDR3 bases are TGTGCCACCCTAAGTGGTAGGGGCTATGGCTACACCTTC.

The chain has TRBV11-2 and TRBJ2-5; 15 nucleotides line up with TRBD2. This CDR3 comprises 17 residues. Germline CDR1 is SGHAT and CDR2 is FQNNGV. The ends lost 5 bases at V and 9 bases at J; junction bases unmatched: 13. As DNA, the CDR3 is TGTGCCAGCAGCCCGGGACTAGCGGGAGGAGGTGGACGAGCCCAGTACTTC. As protein: CASSPGLAGGGGRAQYF.

The rearrangement uses TRBV19 and TRBJ2-7; D is possibly TRBD2 (5 bases). Germline values: CDR1 LNHDA, CDR2 SQIVND (reference sequence). The CDR3 covers 15 residues. V lost 7 bases to trimming and J lost 6 bases, with 22 bases between them. CDR3 sequence reads: CASKVAGNGEFEQYF. The CDR3 DNA is TGTGCCAGTAAGGTGGCGGGTAACGGCGAGTTCGAGCAGTACTTC.

V gene TRBV5-1 combines with J gene TRBJ2-7, with D tentatively TRBD1 (5 bases). There are 13 residues in the CDR3. The V gene lost 1 base and the J gene lost 1 base, with 6 bases spanning the gap. Germline loops: CDR1 SGHRS, CDR2 YFSETQ. CDR3 nucleotides: TGCGCCAGCAGCTTGCAGGGTTCCTACGAGCAGTACTTC. Protein product: CASSLQGSYEQYF.

The chain is built from TRBV9 and TRBJ2-3, with TRBD2 matching over 8 bases. The CDR3 contains 16 residues. Per the germline V gene, CDR1 is SGDLS and CDR2 is YYNGEE. With 4 bases clipped from V and 0 bases from J, the junction kept 7 bases outside the gene matches. CDR3 sequence reads: CASSPKLAASTDTQYF. CDR3 DNA: TGTGCCAGCAGCCCGAAACTAGCGGCCAGCACAGATACGCAGTATTTT.

This chain links TRBV20-1 with TRBJ2-7, with 7 bases identical to TRBD2. CDR3 length: 11 amino acids. The V segment lost 5 bases and the J segment 3 bases; nucleotides outside the gene matches: 1. The germline CDR1 and CDR2 sequences are DFQATT and SNEGSKA (reference sequence). CDR3 in DNA: TGCAGTGCTTGGACTAGCTACGAGCAGTACTTC. It specifies CSAWTSYEQYF.

The genes are TRBV28 and TRBJ2-4, with a tentative D call TRBD2 (5 bases). The V end lost 4 bases, the J end lost 1 base, and 11 bases lay between the germline ends. The CDR3 is 15 amino acids. Germline CDR1 and CDR2: MDHEN and SYDVKM. The CDR3 region is CASSSGMWAKNIQYF. In DNA, the CDR3 is TGTGCCAGCAGTTCCGGGATGTGGGCCAAAAACATTCAGTACTTC.

The rearrangement uses TRBV2 and TRBJ2-2; unclear D gene. Germline V CDR1 and CDR2: SNHLY, FYNNEI. This CDR3 has 13 amino acids. V gave up 4 bases and J gave up 1 base, with 4 bases separating them. The CDR3 sequence: CASSVVNTGELFF. The CDR3 nucleotides are TGTGCCAGCAGTGTCGTGAACACCGGGGAGCTGTTTTTT.

V and J are TRBV7-3 and TRBJ2-3, with D maybe TRBD2 (5 bases). Germline V lookup: CDR1 SGHTA, CDR2 FQGTGA. V was shortened by 5 bases and J by 6 bases, with 15 bases between the two germline ends. The CDR3 sequence is 14 residues long. For the CDR3, the DNA is TGTGCCAGCAGCCGCGGGCCCGACGGGGATACGCAGTATTTT. Encoded protein: CASSRGPDGDTQYF.

This chain joins TRBV28 and TRBJ1-3; no reliable D call. Germline loops: CDR1 MDHEN, CDR2 SYDVKM. The CDR3 is made up of 16 amino acids. The ends were cut back, 5 bases at V and 2 bases at J, with 16 bases in the middle. DNA of the CDR3: TGTGCCAGCAGTCGTGCCTCGTTCGTTACTGGAAACACCATATATTTT. Its translation: CASSRASFVTGNTIYF. The complete variable domain, with remaining parts taken from reference TRBV28 and TRBJ1-3, reads DVKVTQSSRYLVKRTGEKVFLECVQDMDHENMFWYRQDPGLGLRLIYFSYDVKMKEKGDIPEGYSVSREKKERFSLILESASTNQTSMYLCASSRASFVTGNTIYFGEGSWLTVV.

Worth noting for this clone: Distinct nucleotide sequences in the sample also encode this CDR3. The V gene is TRBV5-6, the J gene TRBJ1-5, with 7 bases that match TRBD1. The V gene end was trimmed by 4 bases and the J gene end by 11 bases; junction bases not matched to a gene: 15. CDR3 size: 15 residues. Germline V gene data show CDR1 as SGHDT and CDR2 as YYEEEE. The CDR3 DNA reads TGTGCCAGCAGCCTGGGCAGGGGGTCTATTAAGACCCAGCATTTT. Translating gives CASSLGRGSIKTQHF. The entire variable domain, with the rest obtained from reference TRBV5-6 and TRBJ1-5, is as follows: DAGVTQSPTHLIKTRGQQVTLRCSPKSGHDTVSWYQQALGQGPQFIFQYYEEEERQRGNFPDRFSGHQFPNYSSELNVNALLLGDSALYLCASSLGRGSIKTQHFGDGTRLSIL.

The chain recombines TRBV5-8 with TRBJ2-5, with TRBD2 matching over 14 bases. The CDR3 has 16 residues. Trimming took 1 base from V and 4 from J; bases not matched to a gene: 3. CDR1 and CDR2 from the germline V gene are SGHTS and YDEGEE. CDR3: CASSLTGTSGRETQYF. The CDR3, as DNA: TGTGCCAGCAGCTTGACCGGGACTAGCGGGAGAGAGACCCAGTACTTC.

V gene TRBV29-1 combines with J gene TRBJ2-2; 10 nucleotides match TRBD2. V was clipped by 7 bases and J by 6 bases; unmatched bases: 11. The V gene's germline CDR1 is SQVTM and CDR2 ANQGSEA. The CDR3 is 15 residues long. The CDR3 is CSACQLAGTAGELFF. CDR3 DNA sequence: TGCAGCGCTTGCCAACTAGCGGGAACGGCCGGGGAGCTGTTTTTT.

CDR3 amino acids: CASSEIGMLYEQYF. CDR3 bases: TGTGCCAGCAGTGAGATAGGAATGCTCTACGAGCAGTACTTC. The V and J genes are TRBV6-1 and TRBJ2-7, with no clear D. The CDR3 is 14 amino acids. CDR1 is MNHNS and CDR2 is SASEGT in the germline V gene. V lost 3 bases and J 3 bases, leaving 12 bases between the germline ends.